Below are 5 T cell receptor beta chains sequenced from a single sample in a study of Ad26.COV2.S vaccination and SARS-CoV-2 variants. Noted treatment: 19 received Ad26.COV2.S at low or high dose, single or two shots; 5 received placebo; per-sample allocation not given. Repertoires come from day 63 after the first vaccine or placebo injection. The assay was immunoSEQ multiplex PCR, and TCRdb's table has in-frame clones only and misses some. This table has fewer than 500,000 clones, approximately 92% appearing once. The sample here was peripheral blood, taken in a trial of Ad26.COV2.S vaccine versus placebo. The receptors come from a person between 18 and 65 years old who received the Ad26.COV2.S COVID-19 vaccine or a placebo.

The chain combines TRBV20-1 with TRBJ1-1; D is uncertain. The CDR3 sequence is 13 residues long. Germline V lookup: CDR1 DFQATT, CDR2 SNEGSKA (reference sequence). The V end was cut by 3 bases, the J end by 0 bases, with 8 bases between. The CDR3 DNA reads TGCAGTGCTAGTCGGAAAATGAACACTGAAGCTTTCTTT. Its translation: CSASRKMNTEAFF.

The rearrangement links TRBV5-1 to TRBJ2-5, with 13 bases matching TRBD2. Trimming removed 8 bases from V and 4 bases from J; junction bases left unmatched: 5. Germline V gene lookup returns CDR1 SGHRS and CDR2 YFSETQ. The CDR3 length is 14 residues. CDR3 sequence: CASTSGGARETQYF. In DNA form, the CDR3 reads TGCGCCAGTACTAGCGGGGGGGCCCGAGAGACCCAGTACTTC.

The chain recombines TRBV11-3 with TRBJ2-5, with D possibly called TRBD1 or TRBD2 (5 bases each). The V gene lost 2 bases and the J gene lost 5 bases, with 15 bases spanning the gap. This CDR3 spans 15 amino acids. CDR1 and CDR2 (germline): SGHNT, YENEEA. The CDR3 loop reads CASSLSWGSGETQYF. The CDR3 DNA reads TGTGCCAGCAGCTTATCTTGGGGCTCGGGGGAGACCCAGTACTTC. The full variable domain, in which reference TRBV11-3 and TRBJ2-5 provide the parts outside the CDR3, is EAGVVQSPRYKIIEKKQPVAFWCNPISGHNTLYWYLQNLGQGPELLIRYENEEAVDDSQLPKDRFSAERLKGVDSTLKIQPAELGDSAVYLCASSLSWGSGETQYFGPGTRLLVL.

Here the CDR3 DNA reads TGTGCCAGCTCACCACGTGTTAGCCTCCAGGGAGATACGCAGTATTTT. Protein: CASSPRVSLQGDTQYF. This rearrangement joins TRBV18 to TRBJ2-3, with TRBD1 as a possible D gene (5 bases). CDR3 length equals 16 residues. V was trimmed by 1 base and J by 5 bases, leaving 16 bases between them. Germline CDR1 is KGHSH and CDR2 is LQKENI.

The chain carries TRBV7-3 and TRBJ1-1, with unresolved D. The CDR3 runs 13 residues. Germline CDR1 SGHTA, CDR2 FQGTGA. V was shortened by 5 bases and J by 4 bases, with 11 bases between the two germline ends. The CDR3 region has the DNA TGTGCCAGCAGCCCGACCCCGGGCACTGAAGCTTTCTTT. Its protein product is CASSPTPGTEAFF.